The TCR beta chain under discussion was sequenced for a study of blood T cell repertoires in COVID-19. About the research overall: The analysed material was cDNA or gDNA that came from T cells, B-cell-depleted T cells, or PBMCs.

Profiled with immunoSEQ multiplex PCR; TCRdb holds only in-frame clones, not every one. The sample carries about 300,000 clones, approximately 90% recorded once. The J segment lost 0 bases and the V segment lost 6 bases, leaving 5 bases of the junction unmatched. Germline V gene lookup returns CDR1 SEHNR and CDR2 FQNEAQ (reference sequence). CDR3 length: 16 amino acids. The sample was PBMCs or T cells enriched from blood (not recorded which). The source is a man aged 30 to 45 who had recovered from COVID-19. The chain employs TRBV7-9 and TRBJ2-6; 7 nucleotides line up with TRBD1. Here the CDR3 reads CASSPTGVSGANVLTF. In DNA, the CDR3 is TGTGCCAGCAGTCCTACAGGGGTCTCTGGGGCCAACGTCCTGACTTTC.